The 30 T cell receptor beta chains in this list originate from one sample, sequenced in a study of blood T cell repertoires in COVID-19. The method was immunoSEQ multiplex PCR; TCRdb's version includes in-frame clones alone and lacks a portion of them. This table holds approximately 28,000 clones, around four fifths found once. The sample comprised peripheral blood. All receptors derive from a woman between 65 and 79 years old with active or convalescent COVID-19.

CDR3 coding DNA: TGTGCCAGCAGCTTAGATGCTAGCGGGTACGAGCAGTACTTC. Translated, it gives CASSLDASGYEQYF. The chain is built from TRBV7-3 and TRBJ2-7, with 8 bases matching TRBD2. From germline, CDR1 is SGHTA and CDR2 FQGTGA. J lost 4 bases, V lost 2 bases, and 4 bases had no gene match. The CDR3 extends over 14 amino acids. The complete variable domain, with remaining parts taken from reference TRBV7-3 and TRBJ2-7, reads GAGVSQTPSNKVTEKGKYVELRCDPISGHTALYWYRQSLGQGPEFLIYFQGTGAADDSGLPNDRFFAVRPEGSVSTLKIQRTERGDSAVYLCASSLDASGYEQYFGPGTRLTVT.

The chain combines TRBV19 with TRBJ2-1; 11 nucleotides agree with TRBD1. Germline-derived CDR1 and CDR2 are LNHDA and SQIVND (reference sequence). Unmatched junction bases numbered 7, after V lost 3 bases and J lost 9 bases. The CDR3 covers 15 residues. The CDR3 DNA reads TGTGCCAGTAGTATTAAAGGACAGGGGGCTGGTGAGCAGTTCTTC. Its protein is CASSIKGQGAGEQFF. The full variable domain, with the rest looked up from reference TRBV19 and TRBJ2-1, is DGGITQSPKYLFRKEGQNVTLSCEQNLNHDAMYWYRQDPGQGLRLIYYSQIVNDFQKGDIAEGYSVSREKKESFPLTVTSAQKNPTAFYLCASSIKGQGAGEQFFGPGTRLTVL.

The chain has TRBV7-9 and TRBJ2-3, with D unclear. The V gene lost 4 bases and the J gene lost 6 bases, with 11 bases spanning the gap. The CDR3 spans 13 residues. Germline loops: CDR1 SEHNR, CDR2 FQNEAQ (reference sequence). The CDR3 DNA is TGTGCCAGCAGCTCCCTGGTAGAGGATACGCAGTATTTT. The encoded protein is CASSSLVEDTQYF.

In its sample, this clone was seen a few times. This sequence joins TRBV4-1 and TRBJ1-5; D unresolved. Trimming stripped 1 base from V and 8 bases from J, with 12 bases between. The CDR3 runs 14 residues. Germline V lookup: CDR1 MGHRA, CDR2 YSYEKL. CDR3 protein: CASSQARGGKPQHF. The CDR3 DNA follows: TGCGCCAGCAGCCAAGCCCGGGGAGGGAAGCCCCAGCATTTT.

The chain carries TRBV7-2 and TRBJ2-3; TRBD2 agrees at 10 bases. The V gene end was trimmed by 4 bases and the J gene end by 4 bases; junction bases not matched to a gene: 5. This CDR3 spans 15 amino acids. The germline CDR1 and CDR2 sequences are SGHTA and FQGNSA. This CDR3 reads CASSYSGGEADTQYF. CDR3 sequence (DNA): TGTGCCAGCAGCTACAGCGGGGGGGAGGCAGATACGCAGTATTTT.

V gene TRBV7-2 combines with J gene TRBJ2-7, with TRBD1 identical over 8 bases. The V and J ends lost 5 bases and 5 bases, in that order; junction bases with no gene match: 11. CDR1 SGHTA and CDR2 FQGNSA come from the germline V gene. The CDR3 has 15 residues. The CDR3: CASSLPQGAIDEQYF. DNA for the CDR3: TGTGCCAGCAGCCTACCTCAGGGGGCAATCGACGAGCAGTACTTC.

CDR3 nucleotide sequence: TGCGCCAGCAGCCAAGATTCGGGAGATACGCAGTATTTT. Its protein product is CASSQDSGDTQYF. J is TRBJ2-3 and V is TRBV4-3; D remains unclear. The germline CDR1 and CDR2 sequences are LGHNA and YSLEER. Deletions cut 0 bases from V and 5 bases from J, with 6 bases between. The CDR3 has 13 residues.

This sequence joins TRBV24-1 and TRBJ2-7; 15 nucleotides agree with TRBD2. The CDR3 consists of 16 residues. The V and J ends lost 3 bases and 7 bases, in that order; junction bases with no gene match: 6. The germline V gene has CDR1 KGHDR and CDR2 SFDVKD. Here the CDR3 reads CATSDPGLAGGEEQYF. Written as DNA, the CDR3 is TGTGCCACCAGTGATCCCGGACTAGCGGGAGGGGAAGAGCAGTACTTC.

This clone has more than one count but fewer than ten. The chain combines TRBV14 with TRBJ2-2, with D perhaps TRBD1 (6 bases). CDR3 length: 16 amino acids. Germline CDR1 reads SGHDN; CDR2 reads FVKESK. V lost 4 bases and J lost 4, with 16 bases in between. The CDR3 nucleotides are TGTGCCAGCAGCCGGGGAACAGGGTTCAGCACCGGGGAGCTGTTTTTT. This codes for CASSRGTGFSTGELFF.

V and J are TRBV27 and TRBJ2-3; weak D call: TRBD2 (6 bases). The CDR3 totals 14 residues. CDR1 and CDR2 from the germline V gene are MNHEY and SMNVEV (reference sequence). V was cut by 8 bases and J by 2 bases, with 14 bases left in between. The chain's CDR3 is CASQPRGHTDTQYF. CDR3 sequence (DNA): TGTGCCAGCCAACCGCGGGGTCACACAGATACGCAGTATTTT.

The genes are TRBV7-2 and TRBJ2-7; TRBD2 aligns across 13 bases. The V gene's germline CDR1 is SGHTA and CDR2 FQGNSA. Trimming at V came to 2 bases and at J to 5 bases, leaving 6 bases not matched to a gene. The CDR3 consists of 16 residues. This CDR3 reads CASSLTSGGVGHEQYF. The DNA for the CDR3 is TGTGCCAGCAGCTTAACTAGCGGGGGGGTGGGCCACGAGCAGTACTTC.

The V gene is TRBV6-2 or TRBV6-3, the J gene TRBJ2-2; 10 positions match TRBD2. V was pared by 5 bases and J by 5 bases, with 8 bases of the junction left unmatched. Germline assignment: CDR1 MNHEY and CDR2 SVGEGT. The CDR3 loop spans 16 amino acids. CDR3 DNA sequence: TGTGCCAGCAGTGATAGCGGGGGGCCGGGTACCGGGGAGCTGTTTTTT. Translation: CASSDSGGPGTGELFF.

This chain links TRBV7-9 with TRBJ2-7; 10 nucleotides align to TRBD1. The germline CDR1 and CDR2 sequences are SEHNR and FQNEAQ (reference sequence). The trim removed 3 bases at V and 6 bases at J, leaving 8 bases unmatched. The CDR3 spans 15 residues. The CDR3 reads CASSFYRQGASEQYF. CDR3 nucleotides: TGTGCCAGCAGCTTCTACCGACAGGGGGCTAGCGAGCAGTACTTC.

The chain couples TRBV2 to TRBJ2-3; D perhaps matches TRBD1 (6 bases). The ends were cut back, 3 bases at V and 3 bases at J, with 7 bases in the middle. The CDR3 is 13 amino acids. Germline CDR1 and CDR2: SNHLY and FYNNEI. CDR3 residues: CASSDRGTDTQYF. The DNA for the CDR3 is TGTGCCAGCAGTGACAGGGGTACAGATACGCAGTATTTT.

The chain combines TRBV7-3 with TRBJ2-2; D perhaps matches TRBD2 (5 bases). Trimming left V 2 bases short and J 6 bases short, with 13 bases between. This CDR3 is built from 15 residues. Germline CDR1 SGHTA, CDR2 FQGTGA. CDR3 sequence (DNA): TGTGCCAGCAGCTTAGGCCCTAGCTCAGCCGGGGAGCTGTTTTTT. This gives the protein CASSLGPSSAGELFF.

This clone was seen more than once but under ten times. This chain links TRBV5-1 with TRBJ2-3; TRBD1 matches at 10 bases. The CDR3 is 16 amino acids. The trim removed 3 bases at V and 3 bases at J, leaving 7 bases unmatched. Looked up from germline, CDR1 is SGHRS and CDR2 is YFSETQ. CDR3: CASSYPTGGRTDTQYF. The CDR3 coding sequence is TGCGCCAGCAGCTACCCGACAGGGGGCAGGACAGATACGCAGTATTTT.

The chain has TRBV28 and TRBJ2-7; TRBD2 aligns across 7 bases. CDR3 size: 17 residues. The ends lost 5 bases at V and 2 bases at J; junction bases unmatched: 15. Germline V lookup: CDR1 MDHEN, CDR2 SYDVKM. The CDR3 is CASSPLDWAGETYEQYF. CDR3 DNA: TGTGCCAGCAGTCCCCTCGATTGGGCGGGAGAAACCTACGAGCAGTACTTC.

This clone turned up a few times. The chain carries TRBV30 and TRBJ2-1, with D maybe TRBD2 (5 bases). V lost 3 bases, J lost 2 bases, and 11 bases lay in between. This CDR3 comprises 14 residues. Germline CDR1 and CDR2: GTSNPN and SVGIG (reference sequence). CDR3 bases: TGTGCCTGGAGATCGGACTCAGCCTACAATGAGCAGTTCTTC. Its translation: CAWRSDSAYNEQFF.

The J gene is TRBJ2-3, the V gene TRBV4-3, with 16 bases identical to TRBD2. The CDR3 extends over 18 amino acids. Unmatched junction bases numbered 9, after V lost 3 bases and J lost 6 bases. Germline CDR1 and CDR2: LGHNA and YSLEER. CDR3 coding DNA: TGCGCCAGCAGCCAGGCCGGGACTAGCGGGGGGGCCCGGGATACGCAGTATTTT. Amino acids: CASSQAGTSGGARDTQYF.

This chain uses TRBV3-1 (or the pseudogene TRBV3-2) with TRBJ2-3, with 10 bases aligning to TRBD2. The CDR3 spans 17 residues. The ends lost 4 bases at V and 1 base at J; junction bases unmatched: 8. Per the germline V gene, CDR1 is LGHDT and CDR2 is YNNKEL (reference sequence). CDR3 region: CASSPLGSGGRTDTQYF. In DNA, the CDR3 is TGTGCCAGCAGCCCCCTCGGTAGCGGGGGGCGCACAGATACGCAGTATTTT.

This clone came up a few times. The chain carries TRBV3-1 (or the pseudogene TRBV3-2) and TRBJ2-7; D is undetermined. Trimming pared 5 bases from V and 2 bases from J, leaving 16 bases between. CDR3 size: 15 residues. CDR1 and CDR2 (germline): LGHDT, YNNKEL (reference sequence). The CDR3 here is CASSRHLDVAYEQYF. The CDR3 DNA sequence: TGTGCCAGCAGCAGACACCTCGATGTCGCCTACGAGCAGTACTTC.

The rearrangement links TRBV5-6 to TRBJ1-1; TRBD1 aligns across 8 bases. The germline gives CDR1 SGHDT, CDR2 YYEEEE. With V trimmed by 2 bases and J by 2 bases, 8 bases remained unmatched. The CDR3 loop spans 16 amino acids. CDR3 DNA sequence: TGTGCCAGCAGCTTATCAGGGGGCTTTGGTAACACTGAAGCTTTCTTT. It encodes CASSLSGGFGNTEAFF.

V and J are TRBV28 and TRBJ1-4, with 10 bases matching TRBD1. Germline CDR1 MDHEN, CDR2 SYDVKM. J lost 8 bases, V lost 5 bases, and 5 bases had no gene match. This CDR3 contains 14 residues. This chain's CDR3 is CASSRQGAREKLFF. The DNA for the CDR3 is TGTGCCAGCAGTCGACAGGGGGCACGGGAAAAACTGTTTTTT.

The rearrangement links TRBV9 to TRBJ2-7; possibly TRBD1 for D (5 bases). The CDR3 runs to 13 residues. Germline CDR1 is SGDLS and CDR2 is YYNGEE. V was shortened by 0 bases and J by 3 bases, with 7 bases between the two germline ends. The CDR3 spells CASSVDQGYEQYF. The CDR3 DNA reads TGTGCCAGCAGCGTAGACCAGGGCTACGAGCAGTACTTC.

This chain joins TRBV5-1 and TRBJ1-1; TRBD1 aligns across 10 bases. CDR3 size: 14 residues. The germline CDR1 and CDR2 sequences are SGHRS and YFSETQ. The junction had 6 bases not matched to a gene; V was cut back by 6 bases and J by 4 bases. The CDR3 protein is CASTPTGGVTEAFF. DNA of the CDR3: TGCGCCAGCACCCCGACAGGGGGCGTCACTGAAGCTTTCTTT.

The gene calls are TRBV6-2 or TRBV6-3 and TRBJ1-1; 7 nucleotides agree with TRBD1. The CDR3 runs 14 residues. Germline assignment: CDR1 MNHEY and CDR2 SVGEGT. Unmatched junction bases numbered 8, after V lost 3 bases and J lost 7 bases. The DNA of the CDR3 is TGTGCCAGCAGTTATGGGGGACAGTTATATGAAGCTTTCTTT. Translated, it gives CASSYGGQLYEAFF.

The gene calls are TRBV10-3 and TRBJ2-1; D is unclear. The CDR3 contains 12 residues. The germline V and J ends were trimmed by 5 bases and 4 bases, with 6 bases remaining between them. From germline, CDR1 is ENHRY and CDR2 SYGVKD. The CDR3, as DNA: TGTGCCATCAGTCGAGATTACAATGAGCAGTTCTTC. It encodes CAISRDYNEQFF.

The chain recombines TRBV29-1 with TRBJ1-1, with D perhaps TRBD1 (6 bases). V lost 6 bases and J 8 bases, leaving 16 bases between the germline ends. The CDR3 is 12 residues long. Germline CDR1 is SQVTM and CDR2 is ANQGSEA. The CDR3 nucleotides read TGCAGCGTGGGCCAGCCGCAGGGGGAAGCTTTCTTT. Its translation: CSVGQPQGEAFF.

The chain carries TRBV24-1 and TRBJ2-3; 7 bases agree with TRBD1. Germline V gene sequence: CDR1 KGHDR, CDR2 SFDVKD. J was trimmed by 5 bases and V by 4 bases; bases with no gene match: 5. The CDR3 runs to 14 residues. CDR3 residues: CATSDGTVRDTQYF. For the CDR3, the DNA is TGTGCCACCAGTGACGGGACAGTGAGAGATACGCAGTATTTT.

The chain couples TRBV11-3 to TRBJ2-2, with 9 bases aligning to TRBD1. In germline, CDR1 is SGHNT, CDR2 YENEEA. The CDR3 length is 16 residues. V was pared by 6 bases and J by 0 bases, with 5 bases of the junction left unmatched. The CDR3 DNA sequence: TGTGCCAGCAGTCTCCGGGACAGGGCGAACACCGGGGAGCTGTTTTTT. It specifies CASSLRDRANTGELFF.